This record concerns one TCR beta chain sequence. The CDR3 runs 15 residues. Germline lookup yields CDR1 MNHNS and CDR2 SASEGT. V shed 5 bases, J shed 6 bases, and the junction held 7 bases outside the gene matches. These data originate in a study of regulatory T cells in long-lasting Graves disease. The time point denotes: newly diagnosed GD, antithyroid drugs for less than 3 months. PBMCs provided the RNA from which the TCR library was made. Arm-PCR with iRepertoire HTBI primers amplified the CDR3 regions for these TCR beta libraries. TCRdb itself ran the multiplex PCR reads through MiXCR, one entry per CDR3 protein. The sample contains about 240,000 distinct CDR3 sequences, 20% to 25% of which appear only once.

This TCR was recovered from a female donor with Graves disease. V and J are TRBV6-1 and TRBJ1-5; 10 bases line up with TRBD1. This specimen was peripheral blood mononuclear cells (PBMCs), taken at new diagnosis, from a patient treated with antithyroid drugs. Here the CDR3 reads CASSRRQGAGQPQHF. DNA for the CDR3: TGTGCCAGCAGTCGGCGACAGGGGGCTGGTCAGCCCCAGCATTTT.